Each of the 25 T cell receptor beta chains below was sequenced from the same sample in a study of shared clonotypes between healthy human individuals. TCRdb's copy holds only in-frame clones and misses some; the assay was immunoSEQ multiplex PCR. The table shows over 2 million clones, with around 92% occurring only once. Sequenced input: naive CD4+ T cells from PBMCs. The subset here: CD45RA+ positively selected. The receptors come from a man younger than 35 in good health. Some clones in this sample may be carry-over from other donors' samples.

The chain carries TRBV5-1 and TRBJ2-1; D is possibly TRBD2 (6 bases). In germline, CDR1 is SGHRS, CDR2 YFSETQ. This CDR3 is built from 13 residues. Trimming pared 7 bases from V and 5 bases from J, leaving 13 bases between. Written as DNA, the CDR3 is TGCGCCAGCCGTAATGGGGAGGACAATGAGCAGTTCTTC. This gives the protein CASRNGEDNEQFF.

This clone was recorded only once. The V call is TRBV9, the J call TRBJ1-1, with a tentative D call TRBD1 (5 bases). V shed 3 bases and J shed 3 bases, with 15 bases lying between them. This CDR3 has 15 residues. Germline V gives CDR1 SGDLS, CDR2 YYNGEE. CDR3 DNA sequence: TGTGCCAGCAGCGGAGTGCAGGGTAGGGACACTGAAGCTTTCTTT. This translates into CASSGVQGRDTEAFF. Combining the CDR3 with reference TRBV9 and TRBJ1-1 gives the whole variable domain DSGVTQTPKHLITATGQRVTLRCSPRSGDLSVYWYQQSLDQGLQFLIQYYNGEERAKGNILERFSAQQFPDLHSELNLSSLELGDSALYFCASSGVQGRDTEAFFGQGTRLTVV.

The rearrangement joins TRBV4-1 to TRBJ2-4, with a tentative D call TRBD2 (6 bases). The CDR3 is 16 amino acids. V was clipped by 2 bases and J by 4 bases, with 15 bases between them. Per the germline V gene, CDR1 is MGHRA and CDR2 is YSYEKL. CDR3 loop: CASSQFPGAGKNIQYF. The CDR3 DNA reads TGCGCCAGCAGCCAATTCCCGGGTGCGGGGAAAAACATTCAGTACTTC.

This clone was detected only once. This chain uses TRBV9 with TRBJ2-1; D may be TRBD1 or TRBD2 (6 bases each). Germline CDR1 reads SGDLS; CDR2 reads YYNGEE. Trimming shortened V by 4 bases and J by 4 bases, and 15 bases separated the two germline ends. This CDR3 spans 15 amino acids. The CDR3 reads CASSLQGLSYNEQFF. CDR3 bases: TGTGCCAGCAGCCTACAGGGACTGTCGTACAATGAGCAGTTCTTC.

Here the CDR3 reads CASRRLAGGEQYF. For the CDR3, the DNA is TGCGCCAGCAGAAGACTAGCGGGCGGCGAGCAGTACTTC. This sequence joins TRBV5-1 and TRBJ2-7; 10 nucleotides match TRBD2. The ends lost 5 bases at V and 6 bases at J; junction bases unmatched: 5. The CDR3 consists of 13 residues. Germline V gene sequence: CDR1 SGHRS, CDR2 YFSETQ.

This clone appeared once. The chain joins TRBV28 to TRBJ2-1; D is possibly TRBD2 (6 bases). The germline CDR1 and CDR2 sequences are MDHEN and SYDVKM. V was shortened by 2 bases and J by 5 bases, with 19 bases between the two germline ends. The CDR3 runs 17 residues. The chain's CDR3 is CASSLPEIPRRDNEQFF. As DNA, the CDR3 is TGTGCCAGCAGTTTACCTGAAATACCGAGGAGGGACAATGAGCAGTTCTTC.

The J gene is TRBJ1-6, the V gene TRBV18, with TRBD1 identical over 11 bases. Germline V gene data show CDR1 as KGHSH and CDR2 as LQKENI. With 2 bases clipped from V and 8 bases from J, the junction kept 2 bases outside the gene matches. The CDR3 has 15 residues. The CDR3 spells CASSPGQGAYSPLHF. DNA of the CDR3: TGTGCCAGCTCACCAGGACAGGGGGCATATTCACCCCTCCACTTT.

V usage is TRBV4-3 and J usage is TRBJ2-3; 8 bases align to TRBD1. The ends lost 0 bases at V and 4 bases at J; junction bases unmatched: 6. The CDR3 sequence is 16 residues long. The germline CDR1 and CDR2 sequences are LGHNA and YSLEER. The CDR3 here is CASSQDDRGPPDTQYF. CDR3 bases: TGCGCCAGCAGCCAAGATGACAGGGGACCCCCAGATACGCAGTATTTT.

J is TRBJ1-5 and V is TRBV5-1; no clear D. CDR1 is SGHRS and CDR2 is YFSETQ in the germline V gene. V shed 4 bases and J shed 0 bases, with 8 bases lying between them. This CDR3 spans 14 amino acids. The CDR3 nucleotides read TGCGCCAGCAGCCCGGACCATAGCAATCAGCCCCAGCATTTT. It encodes CASSPDHSNQPQHF. Supplemented by reference TRBV5-1 and TRBJ1-5, the full variable domain reads KAGVTQTPRYLIKTRGQQVTLSCSPISGHRSVSWYQQTPGQGLQFLFEYFSETQRNKGNFPGRFSGRQFSNSRSEMNVSTLELGDSALYLCASSPDHSNQPQHFGDGTRLSIL.

A remark on this clone: Distinct nucleotide sequences in the sample also encode this CDR3. The chain combines TRBV5-4 with TRBJ2-7; either TRBD1 or TRBD2 may fit D (5 bases each). The CDR3 is 15 amino acids. From germline, CDR1 is SGHNT and CDR2 YYREEE (reference sequence). V was shortened by 1 base and J by 1 base, with 12 bases between the two germline ends. The CDR3 loop is CASSLPGTESYEQYF. CDR3 bases: TGTGCCAGCAGCTTGCCGGGGACGGAATCCTACGAGCAGTACTTC.

This sequence joins TRBV7-6 and TRBJ2-7; a weak D match, TRBD1 (6 bases). From germline, CDR1 is SGHVS and CDR2 FNYEAQ. This CDR3 contains 15 residues. Trimming cost V 5 bases and J 1 base, with 15 bases left between them. This chain's CDR3 is CASSHIKTGSYEQYF. The CDR3, as DNA: TGTGCCAGCAGCCACATAAAGACAGGATCCTACGAGCAGTACTTC.

V gene TRBV5-1 combines with J gene TRBJ2-7; possibly TRBD1 for D (5 bases). CDR1 is SGHRS and CDR2 is YFSETQ in the germline V gene. CDR3 length equals 17 residues. V was clipped by 1 base and J by 5 bases, with 22 bases between them. The CDR3: CASSLNSVGREVHEQYF. CDR3 bases: TGCGCCAGCAGCTTGAATTCGGTCGGCAGGGAAGTCCACGAGCAGTACTTC.

The chain employs TRBV5-4 and TRBJ1-4; possibly TRBD1 for D (6 bases). This CDR3 comprises 15 residues. The V end lost 0 bases, the J end lost 7 bases, and 13 bases lay between the germline ends. Germline V gene lookup returns CDR1 SGHNT and CDR2 YYREEE (reference sequence). CDR3 protein: CASSLGAGDGEKLFF. CDR3 in DNA: TGTGCCAGCAGCTTGGGAGCAGGGGACGGTGAAAAACTGTTTTTT.

This clone was detected only a few times. The rearrangement links TRBV13 to TRBJ1-1; possible D gene TRBD1, 6 bases. Germline loops: CDR1 PRHDT, CDR2 FYEKMQ (reference sequence). V was clipped by 4 bases and J by 7 bases, with 16 bases between them. CDR3 length equals 14 residues. CDR3 amino acids: CASSSNFRDIEAFF. The CDR3 bases are TGTGCCAGCAGCTCAAACTTCCGGGACATTGAAGCTTTCTTT.

This chain connects TRBV9 to TRBJ2-1; D perhaps matches TRBD2 (5 bases). The CDR3 contains 16 residues. Per germline, CDR1 SGDLS and CDR2 YYNGEE. Trimming stripped 4 bases from V and 2 bases from J, with 16 bases between. This chain's CDR3 is CASSPTTGMAYNEQFF. CDR3 bases: TGTGCCAGCAGCCCAACCACGGGAATGGCCTACAATGAGCAGTTCTTC.

J is TRBJ2-7 and V is TRBV28, with D perhaps being TRBD1 or TRBD2 (5 bases each). The V end lost 3 bases, the J end lost 6 bases, and 21 bases lay between the germline ends. This CDR3 is built from 16 residues. Germline V lookup: CDR1 MDHEN, CDR2 SYDVKM. The CDR3 loop is CASSFHGDPGGGEQYF. The CDR3 DNA is TGTGCCAGCAGTTTTCATGGGGATCCGGGTGGGGGCGAGCAGTACTTC.

The chain joins TRBV6-1 to TRBJ2-1; 7 bases are a match to TRBD2. Germline V gene data show CDR1 as MNHNS and CDR2 as SASEGT. V gave up 4 bases and J gave up 4 bases; unmatched junction bases: 10. This CDR3 has 16 residues. CDR3: CASSGRLAELYNEQFF. CDR3 sequence (DNA): TGTGCCAGCAGTGGCCGCCTAGCGGAATTGTACAATGAGCAGTTCTTC.

The chain recombines TRBV11-1 with TRBJ2-5; D not resolved. Germline-derived CDR1 and CDR2 are SGHAT and FQDESV (reference sequence). This CDR3 contains 19 residues. Trimming left V 1 base short and J 2 bases short, with 23 bases between. CDR3 amino acids: CASSLGVGVWGLPQETQYF. CDR3 nucleotides: TGTGCCAGCAGCTTAGGCGTAGGAGTTTGGGGTTTACCTCAAGAGACCCAGTACTTC.

The chain has TRBV18 and TRBJ2-2, with TRBD2 matching 7 bases. This CDR3 region has 17 residues. Germline V lookup: CDR1 KGHSH, CDR2 LQKENI. The trim removed 2 bases at V and 0 bases at J, leaving 6 bases unmatched. The CDR3 nucleotides are TGTGCCAGCTCACCATTTCGTCTAGCGGCGAACACCGGGGAGCTGTTTTTT. It is translated as CASSPFRLAANTGELFF.

This chain joins TRBV18 and TRBJ1-2; 8 bases fit TRBD1. Germline values: CDR1 KGHSH, CDR2 LQKENI. This CDR3 spans 14 amino acids. J gave up 3 bases and V 2 bases, and 2 bases lay outside the gene matches. This CDR3 reads CASSPSDRDYGYTF. In DNA form, the CDR3 reads TGTGCCAGCTCACCATCGGACAGGGACTATGGCTACACCTTC.

The CDR3: CAISDGQTVNTGELFF. The CDR3 DNA is TGTGCCATCAGTGACGGGCAGACAGTAAACACCGGGGAGCTGTTTTTT. The rearrangement joins TRBV10-3 to TRBJ2-2; D might be TRBD1 (5 bases). The CDR3 contains 16 residues. CDR1 and CDR2 (germline): ENHRY, SYGVKD. V was trimmed by 3 bases and J by 2 bases, leaving 13 bases between them.

The chain joins TRBV6-5 to TRBJ1-1; D not resolved. This CDR3 region has 10 residues. Germline V gene lookup returns CDR1 MNHEY and CDR2 SVGAGI. Trimming took 7 bases from V and 5 from J, leaving 5 bases between them. CDR3 sequence (DNA): TGTGCCAGCACTTCTACTGAAGCTTTCTTT. It translates to CASTSTEAFF.

This clone was observed a few times. The chain combines TRBV5-5 with TRBJ2-2, with unresolved D. V lost 4 bases, J lost 0 bases, and 16 bases lay in between. Germline V gives CDR1 SGHKS, CDR2 YYEKEE (reference sequence). The length of the CDR3 is 17 residues. The CDR3 region is CASSLSDAASNTGELFF. The CDR3 region has the DNA TGTGCCAGCAGCCTCTCGGATGCCGCCTCGAACACCGGGGAGCTGTTTTTT.

This clone was detected only a few times. The V and J genes are TRBV5-4 and TRBJ1-2; perhaps TRBD1 as D (5 bases). Germline assignment: CDR1 SGHNT and CDR2 YYREEE (reference sequence). CDR3 length: 13 residues. Trimming pared 0 bases from V and 8 bases from J, leaving 11 bases between. CDR3 coding DNA: TGTGCCAGCAGCTTGGCCGGACGGGGCGGCTACACCTTC. Encoded protein: CASSLAGRGGYTF.

This CDR3 is CASRATGQNEKLFF. CDR3 DNA sequence: TGTGCCAGCAGGGCGACAGGACAAAATGAAAAACTGTTTTTT. The genes are TRBV2 and TRBJ1-4; possible D gene TRBD1, 6 bases. V was trimmed by 6 bases and J by 5 bases, leaving 13 bases between them. The CDR3 is made up of 14 amino acids. The germline gives CDR1 SNHLY, CDR2 FYNNEI.